This entry features one T cell receptor beta chain sequence. What it binds is unknown. V was clipped by 1 base and J by 7 bases, with 17 bases between them. CDR1 is SGHTA and CDR2 is FQGNSA in the germline V gene. There are 16 residues in the CDR3. The sample belongs to a study of CD8+ T cells in alopecia areata. For the study at large: The duration of tofacitinib was 6 to 18 months, with 6 months off drug afterward. Affected scalp percentage set treated patients' severity scores.

Whole-study results and caveats: Just one nonresponder means the tie between baseline CD8+ expansion and response stays uncertain. TCRs were shared less clearly across patients than in mice, possibly for HLA-related reasons.

Extracted from the samples, RNA was reverse transcribed into cDNA to serve as the sequencing template. Assay used: immunoSEQ multiplex PCR; TCRdb lists only in-frame clones, some missing. The data hold around 100,000 clones, with 50% to 65% observed a single time. The treatment here: oral pan-JAK inhibitor, 5-10 mg twice daily. This sample comprised CD4+ T cells sorted from blood, obtained at week 24, from a patient treated with tofacitinib. V and J are TRBV7-2 and TRBJ1-5, with D possibly TRBD1 on 6 matching bases. This TCR was recovered from a human donor with alopecia areata. DNA of the CDR3: TGTGCCAGCAGCTTAGGGGGGGCCCGAGGGGGGCAGCCCCAGCATTTT. Translating it yields CASSLGGARGGQPQHF. The full variable domain, its missing parts supplied by reference TRBV7-2 and TRBJ1-5, is GAGVSQSPSNKVTEKGKDVELRCDPISGHTALYWYRQSLGQGLEFLIYFQGNSAPDKSGLPSDRFSAERTGGSVSTLTIQRTQQEDSAVYLCASSLGGARGGQPQHFGDGTRLSIL.